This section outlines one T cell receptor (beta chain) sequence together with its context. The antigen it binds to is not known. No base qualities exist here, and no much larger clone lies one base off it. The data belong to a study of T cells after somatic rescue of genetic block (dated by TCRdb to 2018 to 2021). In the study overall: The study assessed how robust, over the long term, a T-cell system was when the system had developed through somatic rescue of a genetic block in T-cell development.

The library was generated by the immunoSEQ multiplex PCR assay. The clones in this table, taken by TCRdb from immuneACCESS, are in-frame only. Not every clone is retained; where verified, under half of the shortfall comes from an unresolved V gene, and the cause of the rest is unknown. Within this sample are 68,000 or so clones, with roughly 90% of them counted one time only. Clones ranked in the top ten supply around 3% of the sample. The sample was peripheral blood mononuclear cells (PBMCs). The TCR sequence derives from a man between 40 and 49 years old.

The bases are TGTGCCAGCAGCCCAGGACTAGCACTCGAGCAGTTCTTC. The translation is CASSPGLALEQFF. The chain joins TRBV5-6 to TRBJ2-1; TRBD2 matches 8 bases in the middle. Including cysteine and phenylalanine, the CDR3 has 13 amino acids. The CDR3 DNA has 39 bases and is translated from base 1. V is pruned by 4 bases and J by 10 bases, leaving 7 bases of the junction without a gene match. CDR1 is given as SGHDT and CDR2 as YYEEEE, both from the germline V gene.